Listed below are T cell receptor beta chains from one sample, sequenced in a study of T cells in Graves' hyperthyroidism and ophthalmopathy. TCRdb re-derived calls from the multiplex PCR reads in MiXCR, one entry per CDR3 protein. The sample includes about 400,000 distinct CDR3 sequences, around a quarter seen only once; the top ten take 73%. The sequencing input was blood. Receptors were obtained from a middle-aged man with Graves' hyperthyroidism. Each CDR3 is given without its conserved first and last residue. For some rows the clone size is stated as once, few or many, or as a class when expanded; others skip it.

v_call	clone_size	j_call	cdr3_aa
TRBV28	many	TRBJ2-7	ASSLGQGTYEQY
TRBV27	-	TRBJ2-5	ASGQRYQETQY
TRBV12-3/TRBV12-4	many	TRBJ2-5	ASRFEPGSGETQY
TRBV11-2	many	TRBJ2-7	ASSLTSGSGEQY
TRBV5-1	many	TRBJ1-1	ASSTGTGGTLNTEAF
TRBV6-1	many	TRBJ2-7	ASSEPGQVSYEQY
TRBV5-1	many	TRBJ2-7	ASSLVLEAAEQY
TRBV2	-	TRBJ1-5	ASSGPGGQPQH
TRBV11-1	many	TRBJ2-7	ASSLEDGYEQY
TRBV28	many	TRBJ2-3	ASTNLAGGTDTQY
TRBV12-3/TRBV12-4	-	TRBJ2-1	ASSQGLSSYNEQF
TRBV3-1	-	TRBJ2-1	ASSVGQTEQF
TRBV20-1	many	TRBJ1-1	SAFQGFVALNTEAF
TRBV19	few	TRBJ1-1	ASSGLPGQGSTEAF
TRBV19	few	TRBJ2-2	ASTRGDGRTGELF
TRBV6-1	-	TRBJ2-7	ASKLFSEGSYEQY
TRBV19	-	TRBJ2-1	ASSIFAAGDRDEQF
TRBV4-1	-	TRBJ1-3	ASSQEGRSGNTIY
TRBV29-1	few	TRBJ2-5	SLRGYLNQETQY
TRBV29-1	-	TRBJ1-2	SVRGQNYGYT
TRBV5-5	many	TRBJ2-3	ASSLAGRREDTQY
TRBV29-1	-	TRBJ2-6	SVYPGTGGSGANVLT
TRBV20-1	-	TRBJ1-5	SALGQGKPQH
TRBV11-2	-	TRBJ1-1	ASSSSRAPTPDTEAF
TRBV27	few	TRBJ2-7	ASGGGTGAYEQY
TRBV4-2	-	TRBJ2-5	ASSQRRGQHSQETQY
TRBV6-1	many	TRBJ2-7	ASKLADPYEQY
TRBV7-2	-	TRBJ2-5	ASSSKSGRAQETQY
TRBV7-9	few	TRBJ1-1	ASSLAGAGGLGAF
TRBV20-1	few	TRBJ2-7	SAAGTGRPYEQY
TRBV7-3	few	TRBJ2-5	ASSRSGKETQY
TRBV12-3/TRBV12-4	many	TRBJ2-1	ASSPRLAGGRAYNEQF
TRBV7-2	few	TRBJ2-7	ASSYYPGPYEQY
TRBV5-5	few	TRBJ2-2	ASSLTGADTGELF
TRBV20-1	-	TRBJ2-3	SARTRTGTGTTDTQY
TRBV5-4	-	TRBJ2-1	ASASGGTSGRALNDNEQF
TRBV20-1	-	TRBJ1-2	SASIRGNYGYT
TRBV3-1	-	TRBJ1-1	ASSQDFLNTEAF
TRBV29-1	few	TRBJ1-2	SVEGTGSGYGYT
TRBV30	-	TRBJ2-2	AWSKDREAGELF
TRBV28	many	TRBJ2-5	ASSPGRLQETQY
TRBV7-9	-	TRBJ2-3	ASSLQAGGPGGTQY
TRBV7-3	many	TRBJ2-3	ASSWTGGTDTQY
TRBV6-6	few	TRBJ1-3	ASSYTGDSLSSGNTIY
TRBV6-5	-	TRBJ2-2	ASSYRTSGDPGELF
TRBV3-1	-	TRBJ2-1	ASSQDRTGVSSYNEQF
TRBV3-1	-	TRBJ2-3	ASSRLAGTTDTQY
TRBV2	-	TRBJ2-5	ASRDRGRENQY
TRBV7-2	many	TRBJ2-7	ASSLGPGGASYEQY
TRBV2	few	TRBJ2-1	ASSVIAGVGEQF
TRBV9	-	TRBJ2-3	ASSVGGLAGVTDTQY
TRBV20-1	many	TRBJ2-7	SAGLAGVGEQY
TRBV11-2	many	TRBJ2-1	ASSLRDSYNEQF
TRBV7-2	-	TRBJ2-4	ASRRSIDAKNIQY
TRBV6-5	few	TRBJ1-6	ASSSGTGSPLH
TRBV3-1	-	TRBJ2-5	ASSQELAGGFGETQY
TRBV7-9	few	TRBJ2-5	ASSLSWGTGLSETQY